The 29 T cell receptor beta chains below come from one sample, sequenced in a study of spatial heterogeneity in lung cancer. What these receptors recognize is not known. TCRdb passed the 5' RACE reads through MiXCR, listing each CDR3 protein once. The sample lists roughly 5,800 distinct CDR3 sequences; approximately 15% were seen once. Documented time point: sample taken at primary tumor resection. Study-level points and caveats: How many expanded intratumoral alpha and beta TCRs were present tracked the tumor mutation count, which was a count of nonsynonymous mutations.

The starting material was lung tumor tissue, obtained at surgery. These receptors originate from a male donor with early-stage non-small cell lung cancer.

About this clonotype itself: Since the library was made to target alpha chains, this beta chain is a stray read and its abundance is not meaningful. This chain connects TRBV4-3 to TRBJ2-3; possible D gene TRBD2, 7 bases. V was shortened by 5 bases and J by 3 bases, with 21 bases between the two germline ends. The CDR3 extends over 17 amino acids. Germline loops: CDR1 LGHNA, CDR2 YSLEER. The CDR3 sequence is CASSGLSRGGWTDTQYF. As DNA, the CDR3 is TGCGCCAGCAGCGGTTTGTCCAGGGGAGGGTGGACAGATACGCAGTATTTT.

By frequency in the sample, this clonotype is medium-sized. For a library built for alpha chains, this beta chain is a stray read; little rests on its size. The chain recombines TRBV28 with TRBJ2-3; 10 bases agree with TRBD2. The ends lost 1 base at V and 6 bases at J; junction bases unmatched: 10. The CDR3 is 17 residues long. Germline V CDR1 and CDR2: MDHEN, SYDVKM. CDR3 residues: CASSLFWLAGEADTQYF. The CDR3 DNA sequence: TGTGCCAGCAGTTTATTTTGGCTAGCGGGAGAGGCGGATACGCAGTATTTT.

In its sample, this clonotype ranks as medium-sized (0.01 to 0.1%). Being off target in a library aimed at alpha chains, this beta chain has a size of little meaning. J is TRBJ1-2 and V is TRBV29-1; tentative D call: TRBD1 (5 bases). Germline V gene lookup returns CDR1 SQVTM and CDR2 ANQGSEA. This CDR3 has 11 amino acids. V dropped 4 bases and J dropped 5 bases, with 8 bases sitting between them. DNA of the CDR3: TGCAGCGTTGCGGACATTTATGGCTACACCTTC. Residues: CSVADIYGYTF.

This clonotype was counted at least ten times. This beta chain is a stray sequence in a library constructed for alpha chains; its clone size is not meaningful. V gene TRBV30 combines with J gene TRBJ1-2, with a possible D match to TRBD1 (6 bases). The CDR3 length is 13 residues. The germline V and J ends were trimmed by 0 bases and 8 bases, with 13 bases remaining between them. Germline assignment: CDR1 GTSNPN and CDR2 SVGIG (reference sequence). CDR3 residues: CAWSVVGGAGYTF. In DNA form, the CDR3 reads TGTGCCTGGAGTGTGGTAGGGGGAGCGGGCTACACCTTC.

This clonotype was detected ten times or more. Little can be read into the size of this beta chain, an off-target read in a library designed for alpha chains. The CDR3: CASSEGVRGGRSTDTQYF. The CDR3, as DNA: TGCGCCAGCAGTGAAGGGGTCCGGGGGGGCCGTAGCACAGATACGCAGTATTTT. V usage is TRBV10-2 and J usage is TRBJ2-3; 8 bases align to TRBD2. The V gene end was trimmed by 3 bases and the J gene end by 0 bases; junction bases not matched to a gene: 11. CDR1 and CDR2 from the germline V gene are WSHSY and SAAADI. The CDR3 is 18 residues long.

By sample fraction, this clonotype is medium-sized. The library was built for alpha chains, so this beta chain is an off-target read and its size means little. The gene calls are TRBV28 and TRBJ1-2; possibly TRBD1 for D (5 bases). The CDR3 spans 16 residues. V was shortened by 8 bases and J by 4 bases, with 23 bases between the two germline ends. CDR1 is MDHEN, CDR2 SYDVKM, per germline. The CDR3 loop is CASRGRRVWGGYGYTF. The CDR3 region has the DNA TGTGCCAGCCGAGGACGTAGGGTGTGGGGCGGCTATGGCTACACCTTC.

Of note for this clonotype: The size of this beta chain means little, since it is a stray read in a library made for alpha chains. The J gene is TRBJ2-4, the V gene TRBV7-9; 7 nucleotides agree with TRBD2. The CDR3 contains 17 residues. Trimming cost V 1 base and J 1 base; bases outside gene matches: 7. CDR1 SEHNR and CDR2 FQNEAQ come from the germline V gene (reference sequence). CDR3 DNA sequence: TGTGCCAGCAGCTTAGTAGAGGGAGGGTCGGCCAAAAACATTCAGTACTTC. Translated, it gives CASSLVEGGSAKNIQYF.

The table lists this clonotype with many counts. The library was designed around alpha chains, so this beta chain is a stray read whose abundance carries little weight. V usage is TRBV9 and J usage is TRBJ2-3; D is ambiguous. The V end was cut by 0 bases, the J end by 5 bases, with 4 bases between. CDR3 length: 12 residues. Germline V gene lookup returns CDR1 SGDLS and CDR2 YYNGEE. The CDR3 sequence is CASSVDGDTQYF. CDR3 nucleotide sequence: TGTGCCAGCAGCGTAGATGGAGATACGCAGTATTTT.

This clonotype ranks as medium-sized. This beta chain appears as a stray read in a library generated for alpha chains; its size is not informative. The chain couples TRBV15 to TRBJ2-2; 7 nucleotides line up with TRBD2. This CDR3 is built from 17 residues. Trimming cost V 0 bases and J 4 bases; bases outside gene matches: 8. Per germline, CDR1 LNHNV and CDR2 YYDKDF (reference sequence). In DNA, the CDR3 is TGTGCCACCAGCAGAGATCCTGGGAGGGTGGGCACCGGGGAGCTGTTTTTT. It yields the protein CATSRDPGRVGTGELFF.

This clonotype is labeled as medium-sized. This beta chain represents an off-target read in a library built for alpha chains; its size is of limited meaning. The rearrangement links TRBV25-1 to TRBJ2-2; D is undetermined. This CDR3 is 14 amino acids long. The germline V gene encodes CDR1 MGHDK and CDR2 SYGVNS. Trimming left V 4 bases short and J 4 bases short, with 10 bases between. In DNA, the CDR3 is TGTGCCAGCAGTGCCCTTCAATTCACCGGGGAGCTGTTTTTT. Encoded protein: CASSALQFTGELFF.

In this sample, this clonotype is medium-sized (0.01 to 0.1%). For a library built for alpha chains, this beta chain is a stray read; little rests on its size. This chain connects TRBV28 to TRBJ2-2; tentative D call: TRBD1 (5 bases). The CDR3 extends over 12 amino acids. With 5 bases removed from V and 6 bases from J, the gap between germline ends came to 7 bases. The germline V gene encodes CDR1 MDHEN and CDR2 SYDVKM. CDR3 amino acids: CASSQGAGELFF. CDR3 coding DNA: TGTGCCAGCAGTCAAGGGGCCGGGGAGCTGTTTTTT.

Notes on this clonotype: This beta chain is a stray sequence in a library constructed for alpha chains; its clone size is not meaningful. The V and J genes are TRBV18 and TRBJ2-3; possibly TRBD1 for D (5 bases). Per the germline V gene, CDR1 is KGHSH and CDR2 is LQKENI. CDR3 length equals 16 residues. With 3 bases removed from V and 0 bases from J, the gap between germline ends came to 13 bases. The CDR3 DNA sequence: TGTGCCAGCTCACCTTATGGGGCAGGGAGCACAGATACGCAGTATTTT. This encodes CASSPYGAGSTDTQYF.

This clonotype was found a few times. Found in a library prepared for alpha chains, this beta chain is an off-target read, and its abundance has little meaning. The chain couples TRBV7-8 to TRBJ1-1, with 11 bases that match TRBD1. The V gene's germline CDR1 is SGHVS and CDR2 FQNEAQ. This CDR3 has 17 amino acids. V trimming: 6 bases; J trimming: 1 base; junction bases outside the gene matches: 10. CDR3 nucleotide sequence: TGTGCCAGCAGATTGGACAGGGGGCAGTACAGGAACACTGAAGCTTTCTTT. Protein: CASRLDRGQYRNTEAFF.

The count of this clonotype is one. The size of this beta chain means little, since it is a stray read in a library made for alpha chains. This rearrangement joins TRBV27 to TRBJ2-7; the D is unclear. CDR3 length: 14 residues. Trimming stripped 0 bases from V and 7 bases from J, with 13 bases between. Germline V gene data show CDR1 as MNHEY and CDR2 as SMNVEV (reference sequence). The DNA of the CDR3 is TGTGCCAGCAGTTTATCACCGGGTACGAGGGAGCAGTACTTC. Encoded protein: CASSLSPGTREQYF.

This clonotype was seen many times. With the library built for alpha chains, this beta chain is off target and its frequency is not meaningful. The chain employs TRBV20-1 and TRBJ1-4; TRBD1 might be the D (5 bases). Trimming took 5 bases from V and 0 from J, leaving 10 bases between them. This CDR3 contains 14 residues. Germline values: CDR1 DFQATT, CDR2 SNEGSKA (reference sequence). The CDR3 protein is CSAGTAATNEKLFF. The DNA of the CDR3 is TGCAGTGCTGGGACCGCCGCAACTAATGAAAAACTGTTTTTT.

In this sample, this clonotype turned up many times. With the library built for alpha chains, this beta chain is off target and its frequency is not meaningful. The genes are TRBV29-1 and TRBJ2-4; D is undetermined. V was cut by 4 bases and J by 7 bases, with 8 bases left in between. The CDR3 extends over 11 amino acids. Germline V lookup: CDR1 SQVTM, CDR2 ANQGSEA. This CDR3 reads CSVGNPNIQYF. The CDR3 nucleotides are TGCAGCGTTGGAAATCCCAACATTCAGTACTTC.

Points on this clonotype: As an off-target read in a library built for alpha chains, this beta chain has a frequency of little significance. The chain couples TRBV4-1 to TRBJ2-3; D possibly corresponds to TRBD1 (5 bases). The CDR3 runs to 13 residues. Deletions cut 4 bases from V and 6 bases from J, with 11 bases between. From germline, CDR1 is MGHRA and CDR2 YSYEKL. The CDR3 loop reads CASSPVRVDTQYF. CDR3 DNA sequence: TGCGCCAGCAGCCCTGTCAGGGTCGATACGCAGTATTTT.

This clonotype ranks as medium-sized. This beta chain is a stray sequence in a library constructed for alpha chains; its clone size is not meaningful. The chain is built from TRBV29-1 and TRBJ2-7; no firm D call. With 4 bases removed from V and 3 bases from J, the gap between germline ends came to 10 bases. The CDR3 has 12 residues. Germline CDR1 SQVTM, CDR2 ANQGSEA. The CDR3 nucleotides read TGCAGCGTTGGCTCGACTGTCTACGAGCAGTACTTC. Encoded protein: CSVGSTVYEQYF.

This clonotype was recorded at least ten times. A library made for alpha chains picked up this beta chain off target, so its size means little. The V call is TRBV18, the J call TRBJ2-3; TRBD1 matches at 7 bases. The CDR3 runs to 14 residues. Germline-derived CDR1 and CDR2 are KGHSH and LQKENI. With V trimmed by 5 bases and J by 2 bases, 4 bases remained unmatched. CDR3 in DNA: TGTGCCAGCTCAAAGGGACAGAACACAGATACGCAGTATTTT. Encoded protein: CASSKGQNTDTQYF. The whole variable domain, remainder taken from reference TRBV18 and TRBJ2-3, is NAGVMQNPRHLVRRRGQEARLRCSPMKGHSHVYWYRQLPEEGLKFMVYLQKENIIDESGMPKERFSAEFPKEGPSILRIQQVVRGDSAAYFCASSKGQNTDTQYFGPGTRLTVL.

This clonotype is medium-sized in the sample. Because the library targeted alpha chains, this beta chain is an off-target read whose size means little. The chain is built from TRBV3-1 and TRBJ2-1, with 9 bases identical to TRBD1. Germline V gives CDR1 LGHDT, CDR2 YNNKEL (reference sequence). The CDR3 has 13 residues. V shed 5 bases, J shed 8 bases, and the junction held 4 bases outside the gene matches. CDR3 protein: CASSYRGRDEQFF. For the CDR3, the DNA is TGTGCCAGCAGCTACAGGGGGCGCGATGAGCAGTTCTTC.

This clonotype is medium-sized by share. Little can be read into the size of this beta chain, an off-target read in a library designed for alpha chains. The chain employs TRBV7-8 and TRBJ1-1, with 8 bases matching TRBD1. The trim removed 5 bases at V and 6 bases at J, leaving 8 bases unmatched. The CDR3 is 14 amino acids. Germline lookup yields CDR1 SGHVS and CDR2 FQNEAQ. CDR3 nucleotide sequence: TGTGCCAGCAGCCCACAGACAGGGGACTCTGAAGCTTTCTTT. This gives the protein CASSPQTGDSEAFF.

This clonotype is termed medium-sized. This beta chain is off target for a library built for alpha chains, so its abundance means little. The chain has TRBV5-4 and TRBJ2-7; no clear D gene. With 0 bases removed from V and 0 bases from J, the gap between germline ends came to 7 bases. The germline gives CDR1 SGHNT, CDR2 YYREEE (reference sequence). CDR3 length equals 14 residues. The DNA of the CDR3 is TGTGCCAGCAGCTTGGTTGGGGACTCCTACGAGCAGTACTTC. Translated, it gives CASSLVGDSYEQYF. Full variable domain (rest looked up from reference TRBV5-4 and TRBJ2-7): ETGVTQSPTHLIKTRGQQVTLRCSSQSGHNTVSWYQQALGQGPQFIFQYYREEENGRGNFPPRFSGLQFPNYSSELNVNALELDDSALYLCASSLVGDSYEQYFGPGTRLTVT.

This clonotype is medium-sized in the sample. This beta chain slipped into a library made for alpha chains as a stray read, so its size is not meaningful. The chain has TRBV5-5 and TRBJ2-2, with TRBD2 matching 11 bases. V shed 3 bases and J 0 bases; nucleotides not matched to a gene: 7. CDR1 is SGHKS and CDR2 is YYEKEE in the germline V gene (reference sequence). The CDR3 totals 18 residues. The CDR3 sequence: CASSWRATSGANTGELFF. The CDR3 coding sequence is TGTGCCAGCAGCTGGAGGGCGACTAGCGGGGCGAACACCGGGGAGCTGTTTTTT.

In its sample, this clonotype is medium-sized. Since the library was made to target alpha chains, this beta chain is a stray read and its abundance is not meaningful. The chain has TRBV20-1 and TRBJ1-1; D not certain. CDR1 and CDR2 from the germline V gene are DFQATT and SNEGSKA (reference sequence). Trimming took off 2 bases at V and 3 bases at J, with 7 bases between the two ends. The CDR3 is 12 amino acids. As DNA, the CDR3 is TGCAGTGCTAGAATTGATTACACTGAAGCTTTCTTT. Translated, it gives CSARIDYTEAFF.

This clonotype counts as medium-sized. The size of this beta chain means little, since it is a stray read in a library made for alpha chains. Here the CDR3 reads CASSLAAGVNNEQFF. The CDR3 region has the DNA TGTGCCAGCAGCTTAGCAGCGGGAGTAAACAATGAGCAGTTCTTC. This sequence joins TRBV11-2 and TRBJ2-1, with 8 positions matching TRBD2. This CDR3 region has 15 residues. Losses at the gene ends were 1 base for V and 5 bases for J; bases not matched to a gene: 4. Per germline, CDR1 SGHAT and CDR2 FQNNGV.

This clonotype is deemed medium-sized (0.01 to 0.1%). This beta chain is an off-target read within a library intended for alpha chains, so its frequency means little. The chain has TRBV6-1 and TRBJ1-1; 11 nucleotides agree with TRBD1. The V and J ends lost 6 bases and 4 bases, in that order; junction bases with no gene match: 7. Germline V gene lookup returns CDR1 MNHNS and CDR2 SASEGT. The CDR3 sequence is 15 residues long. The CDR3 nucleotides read TGTGCCAGCAGAGTATTCGGGACAGGGGGCACTGAAGCTTTCTTT. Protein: CASRVFGTGGTEAFF.

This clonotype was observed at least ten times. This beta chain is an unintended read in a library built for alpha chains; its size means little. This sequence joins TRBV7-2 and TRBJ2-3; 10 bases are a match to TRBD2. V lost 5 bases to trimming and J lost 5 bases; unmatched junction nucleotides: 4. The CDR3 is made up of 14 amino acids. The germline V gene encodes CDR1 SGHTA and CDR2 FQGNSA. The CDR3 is CASSRRLAGDTQYF. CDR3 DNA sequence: TGTGCCAGCAGCCGACGACTAGCGGGAGATACGCAGTATTTT.

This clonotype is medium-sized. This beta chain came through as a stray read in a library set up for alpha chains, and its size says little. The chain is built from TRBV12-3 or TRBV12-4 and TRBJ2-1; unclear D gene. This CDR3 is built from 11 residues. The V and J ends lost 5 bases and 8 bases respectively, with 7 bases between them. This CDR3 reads CASSQDDEQFF. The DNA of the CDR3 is TGTGCCAGCAGTCAGGATGATGAGCAGTTCTTC.

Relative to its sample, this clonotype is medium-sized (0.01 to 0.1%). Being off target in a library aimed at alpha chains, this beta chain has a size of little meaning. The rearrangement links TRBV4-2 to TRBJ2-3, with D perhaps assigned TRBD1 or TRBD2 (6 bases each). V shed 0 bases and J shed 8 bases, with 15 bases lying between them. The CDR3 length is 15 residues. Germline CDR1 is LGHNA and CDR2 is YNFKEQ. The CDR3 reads CASSQELTGAGTQYF. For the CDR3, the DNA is TGTGCCAGCAGCCAAGAACTAACGGGGGCCGGTACGCAGTATTTT.